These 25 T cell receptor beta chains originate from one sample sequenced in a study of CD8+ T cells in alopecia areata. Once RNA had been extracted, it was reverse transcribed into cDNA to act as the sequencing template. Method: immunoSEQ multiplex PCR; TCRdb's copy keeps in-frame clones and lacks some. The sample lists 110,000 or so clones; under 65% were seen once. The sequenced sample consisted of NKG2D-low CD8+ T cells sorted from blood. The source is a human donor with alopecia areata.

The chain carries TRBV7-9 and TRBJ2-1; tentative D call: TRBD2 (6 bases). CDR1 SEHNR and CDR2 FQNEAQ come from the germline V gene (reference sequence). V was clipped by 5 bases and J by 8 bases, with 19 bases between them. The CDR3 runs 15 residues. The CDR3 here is CASSPPRGSVYEQFF. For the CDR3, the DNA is TGTGCCAGCAGCCCGCCCCGGGGGTCAGTCTATGAGCAGTTCTTC.

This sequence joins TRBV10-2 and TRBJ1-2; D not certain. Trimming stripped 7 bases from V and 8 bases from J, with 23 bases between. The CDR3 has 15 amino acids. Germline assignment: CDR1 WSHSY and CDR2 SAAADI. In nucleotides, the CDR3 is TGCGCCAGCATCCCGGGAGTAAGGATCTCGGGAGGCTACACCTTC. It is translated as CASIPGVRISGGYTF.

CDR3 residues: CASSLPGTSGRRDEQFF. CDR3 sequence (DNA): TGTGCCAGTAGTCTCCCGGGGACTAGCGGGAGGCGGGATGAGCAGTTCTTC. The rearrangement uses TRBV19 and TRBJ2-1, with TRBD2 identical over 15 bases. Trimming at V came to 5 bases and at J to 8 bases, leaving 10 bases not matched to a gene. Germline V gene lookup returns CDR1 LNHDA and CDR2 SQIVND (reference sequence). The CDR3 length is 17 residues. Drawing the rest from reference TRBV19 and TRBJ2-1, the complete variable domain is DGGITQSPKYLFRKEGQNVTLSCEQNLNHDAMYWYRQDPGQGLRLIYYSQIVNDFQKGDIAEGYSVSREKKESFPLTVTSAQKNPTAFYLCASSLPGTSGRRDEQFFGPGTRLTVL.

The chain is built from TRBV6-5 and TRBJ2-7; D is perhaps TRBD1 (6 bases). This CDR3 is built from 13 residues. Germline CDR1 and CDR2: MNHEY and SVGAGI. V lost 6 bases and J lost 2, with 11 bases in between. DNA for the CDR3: TGTGCCAGCAGACAGGGTAGCACCTACGAGCAGTACTTC. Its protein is CASRQGSTYEQYF.

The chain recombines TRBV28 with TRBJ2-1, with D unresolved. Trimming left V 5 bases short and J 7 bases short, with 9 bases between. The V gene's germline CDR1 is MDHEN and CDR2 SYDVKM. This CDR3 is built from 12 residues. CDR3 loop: CASSPVRNEQFF. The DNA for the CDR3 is TGTGCCAGCAGTCCCGTGAGGAATGAGCAGTTCTTC.

The CDR3 DNA reads as TGTGCCAGCAGCTTCCCGGCCTCCTACGAGCAGTACTTC. It yields the protein CASSFPASYEQYF. The J gene is TRBJ2-7, the V gene TRBV7-9; D unresolved. This CDR3 contains 13 residues. Per germline, CDR1 SEHNR and CDR2 FQNEAQ (reference sequence). The V end was cut by 3 bases, the J end by 0 bases, with 6 bases between.

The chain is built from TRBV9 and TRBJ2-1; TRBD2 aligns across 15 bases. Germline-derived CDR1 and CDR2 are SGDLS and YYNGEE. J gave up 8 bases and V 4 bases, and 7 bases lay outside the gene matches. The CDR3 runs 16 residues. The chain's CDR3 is CASSTGTSGRMYEQFF. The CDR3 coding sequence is TGTGCCAGCAGCACCGGGACTAGCGGGAGGATGTATGAGCAGTTCTTC.

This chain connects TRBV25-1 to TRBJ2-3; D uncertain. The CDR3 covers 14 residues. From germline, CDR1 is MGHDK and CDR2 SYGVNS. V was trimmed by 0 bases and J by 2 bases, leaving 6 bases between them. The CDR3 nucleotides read TGTGCCAGCAGTGAATACGGCACCACAGATACGCAGTATTTT. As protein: CASSEYGTTDTQYF.

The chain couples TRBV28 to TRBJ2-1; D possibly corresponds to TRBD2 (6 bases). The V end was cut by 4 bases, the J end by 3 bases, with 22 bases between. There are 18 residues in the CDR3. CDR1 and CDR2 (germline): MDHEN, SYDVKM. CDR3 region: CASSSPLLIADHYNEQFF. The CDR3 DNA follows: TGTGCCAGCAGTTCCCCCCTCTTAATAGCGGACCACTACAATGAGCAGTTCTTC.

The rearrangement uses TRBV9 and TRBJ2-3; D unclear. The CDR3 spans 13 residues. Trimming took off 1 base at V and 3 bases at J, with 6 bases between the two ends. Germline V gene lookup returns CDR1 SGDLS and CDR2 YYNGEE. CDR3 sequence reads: CASSVWATDTQYF. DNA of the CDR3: TGTGCCAGCAGCGTATGGGCTACAGATACGCAGTATTTT.

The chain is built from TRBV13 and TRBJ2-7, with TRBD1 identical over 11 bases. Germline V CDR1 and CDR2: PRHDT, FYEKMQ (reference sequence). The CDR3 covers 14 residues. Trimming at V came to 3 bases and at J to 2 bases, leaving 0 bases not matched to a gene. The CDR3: CASSLGQGAYEQYF. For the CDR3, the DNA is TGTGCCAGCAGCTTGGGACAGGGGGCCTACGAGCAGTACTTC.

Here the CDR3 DNA reads TGCGCCAGCAGCTTGGACGGGGATTCAACTGAAGCTTTCTTT. Protein: CASSLDGDSTEAFF. This sequence joins TRBV5-1 and TRBJ1-1; D gene unclear. CDR1 and CDR2 from the germline V gene are SGHRS and YFSETQ. The CDR3 sequence is 14 residues long. V shed 0 bases and J shed 5 bases, with 11 bases lying between them.

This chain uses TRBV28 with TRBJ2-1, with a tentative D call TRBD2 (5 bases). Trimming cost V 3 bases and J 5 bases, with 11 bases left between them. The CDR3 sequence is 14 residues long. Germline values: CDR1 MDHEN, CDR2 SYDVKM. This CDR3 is CASSFDPGNNEQFF. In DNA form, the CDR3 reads TGTGCCAGCAGTTTCGATCCGGGGAACAATGAGCAGTTCTTC. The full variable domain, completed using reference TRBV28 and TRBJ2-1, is DVKVTQSSRYLVKRTGEKVFLECVQDMDHENMFWYRQDPGLGLRLIYFSYDVKMKEKGDIPEGYSVSREKKERFSLILESASTNQTSMYLCASSFDPGNNEQFFGPGTRLTVL.

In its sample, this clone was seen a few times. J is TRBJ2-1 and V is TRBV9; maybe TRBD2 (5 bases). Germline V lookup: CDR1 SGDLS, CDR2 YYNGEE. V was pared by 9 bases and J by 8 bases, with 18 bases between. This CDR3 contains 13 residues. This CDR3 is CATSLGATDEQFF. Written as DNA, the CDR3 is TGTGCCACAAGCCTGGGAGCGACGGATGAGCAGTTCTTC.

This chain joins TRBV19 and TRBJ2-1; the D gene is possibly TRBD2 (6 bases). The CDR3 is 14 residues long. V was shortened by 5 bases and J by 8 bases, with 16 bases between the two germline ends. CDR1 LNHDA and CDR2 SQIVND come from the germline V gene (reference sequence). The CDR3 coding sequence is TGTGCCAGTAGTCAGGGCGGGATAGTCCATGAGCAGTTCTTC. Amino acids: CASSQGGIVHEQFF.

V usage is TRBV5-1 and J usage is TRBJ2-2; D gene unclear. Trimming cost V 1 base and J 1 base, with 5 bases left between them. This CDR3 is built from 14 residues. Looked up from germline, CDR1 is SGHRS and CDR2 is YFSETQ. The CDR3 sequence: CASSLSKNTGELFF. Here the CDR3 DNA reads TGCGCCAGCAGCTTGTCTAAGAACACCGGGGAGCTGTTTTTT.

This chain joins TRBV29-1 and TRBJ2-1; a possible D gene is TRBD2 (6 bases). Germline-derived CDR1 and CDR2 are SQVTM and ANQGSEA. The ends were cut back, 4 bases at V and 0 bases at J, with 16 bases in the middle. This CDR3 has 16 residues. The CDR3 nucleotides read TGCAGCGTTGGGGGGACTGAGGAAAGCTCCTACAATGAGCAGTTCTTC. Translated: CSVGGTEESSYNEQFF.

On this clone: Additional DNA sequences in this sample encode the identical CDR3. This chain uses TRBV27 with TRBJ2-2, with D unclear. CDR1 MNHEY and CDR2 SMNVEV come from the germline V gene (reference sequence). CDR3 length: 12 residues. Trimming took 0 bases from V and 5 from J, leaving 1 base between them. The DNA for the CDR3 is TGTGCCAGCAGTTTATCGACCGGGGAGCTGTTTTTT. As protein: CASSLSTGELFF.

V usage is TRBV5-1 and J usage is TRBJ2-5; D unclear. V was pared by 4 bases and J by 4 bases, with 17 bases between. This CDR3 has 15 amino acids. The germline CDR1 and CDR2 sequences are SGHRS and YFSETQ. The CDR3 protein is CASSPRWQVTETQYF. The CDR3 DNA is TGCGCCAGCAGCCCTAGGTGGCAGGTAACAGAGACCCAGTACTTC.

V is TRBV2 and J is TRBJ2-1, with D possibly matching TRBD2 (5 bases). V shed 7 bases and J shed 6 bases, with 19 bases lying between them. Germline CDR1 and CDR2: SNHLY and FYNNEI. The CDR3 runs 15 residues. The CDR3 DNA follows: TGTGCCAGCAAGGTGGACTCATCACCAGTCAATGAGCAGTTCTTC. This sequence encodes CASKVDSSPVNEQFF.

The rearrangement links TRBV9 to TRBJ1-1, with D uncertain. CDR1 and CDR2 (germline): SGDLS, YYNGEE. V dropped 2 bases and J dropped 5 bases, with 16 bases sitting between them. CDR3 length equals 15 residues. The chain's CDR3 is CASSVGAAPGTEAFF. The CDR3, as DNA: TGTGCCAGCAGCGTGGGAGCAGCCCCGGGGACTGAAGCTTTCTTT.

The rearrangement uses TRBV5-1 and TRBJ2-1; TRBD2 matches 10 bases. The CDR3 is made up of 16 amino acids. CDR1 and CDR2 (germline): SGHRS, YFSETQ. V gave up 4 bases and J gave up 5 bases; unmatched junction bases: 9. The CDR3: CASSPLGTSADNEQFF. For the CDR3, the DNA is TGCGCCAGCAGCCCCCTCGGGACTAGCGCCGACAATGAGCAGTTCTTC.

The chain's CDR3 is CASSSGTWGIQYF. The CDR3 nucleotides read TGTGCCAGCAGTTCAGGGACTTGGGGCATTCAGTACTTC. The chain combines TRBV5-6 with TRBJ2-4; the D gene is possibly TRBD2 (6 bases). The CDR3 is made up of 13 amino acids. The V end was cut by 5 bases, the J end by 9 bases, with 15 bases between. CDR1 SGHDT and CDR2 YYEEEE come from the germline V gene.

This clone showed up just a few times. The CDR3 sequence is CASSFPLLTSGSDYEQYF. The CDR3 DNA sequence: TGTGCCAGCAGTTTCCCCCTTCTGACTAGCGGGAGTGACTACGAGCAGTACTTC. The J gene is TRBJ2-7, the V gene TRBV28; 12 bases match TRBD2. The J segment lost 3 bases and the V segment lost 3 bases, leaving 12 bases of the junction unmatched. The CDR3 covers 18 residues. Germline V gene sequence: CDR1 MDHEN, CDR2 SYDVKM. The full variable domain, in which reference TRBV28 and TRBJ2-7 provide the parts outside the CDR3, is DVKVTQSSRYLVKRTGEKVFLECVQDMDHENMFWYRQDPGLGLRLIYFSYDVKMKEKGDIPEGYSVSREKKERFSLILESASTNQTSMYLCASSFPLLTSGSDYEQYFGPGTRLTVT.

CDR3 amino acids: CASSPGQGNEQFF. CDR3 nucleotides: TGTGCCAGCAGCCCCGGGCAGGGAAATGAGCAGTTCTTC. This chain links TRBV7-9 with TRBJ2-1; perhaps TRBD1 as D (5 bases). V dropped 5 bases and J dropped 7 bases, with 12 bases sitting between them. The germline gives CDR1 SEHNR, CDR2 FQNEAQ (reference sequence). This CDR3 has 13 residues. Together with reference TRBV7-9 and TRBJ2-1, the CDR3 gives the full variable domain: DTGVSQNPRHKITKRGQNVTFRCDPISEHNRLYWYRQTLGQGPEFLTYFQNEAQLEKSRLLSDRFSAERPKGSFSTLEIQRTEQGDSAMYLCASSPGQGNEQFFGPGTRLTVL.